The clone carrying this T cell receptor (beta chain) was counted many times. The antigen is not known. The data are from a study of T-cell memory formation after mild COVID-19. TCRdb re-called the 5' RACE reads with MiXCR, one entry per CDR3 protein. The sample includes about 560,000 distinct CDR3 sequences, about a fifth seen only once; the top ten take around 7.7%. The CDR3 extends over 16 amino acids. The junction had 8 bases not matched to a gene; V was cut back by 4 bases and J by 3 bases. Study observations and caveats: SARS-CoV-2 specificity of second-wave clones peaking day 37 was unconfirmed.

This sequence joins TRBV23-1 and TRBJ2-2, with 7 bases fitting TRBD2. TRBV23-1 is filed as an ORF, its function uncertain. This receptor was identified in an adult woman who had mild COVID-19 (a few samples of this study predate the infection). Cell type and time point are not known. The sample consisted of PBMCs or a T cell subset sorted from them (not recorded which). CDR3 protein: CASSLRGREDTGELFF. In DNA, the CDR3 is TGCGCCAGCAGTCTCCGTGGGAGGGAGGACACCGGGGAGCTGTTTTTT.